The 16 T cell receptor beta chains given below trace back to one sample, sequenced in a study of early T cells in non-severe SARS-CoV-2 infection. TCRdb passed the 5' RACE reads through MiXCR, listing each CDR3 protein once. The table records some 57,000 distinct CDR3 sequences, 10% to 15% of them present only once. The specimen was whole blood. Every receptor here comes from an adult who was a healthcare worker with PCR-confirmed SARS-CoV-2 infection or an uninfected control (not recorded which).

This clonotype was picked up a small number of times. The chain joins TRBV4-1 to TRBJ2-5; D may be TRBD2 (5 bases). Germline V gene sequence: CDR1 MGHRA, CDR2 YSYEKL. This CDR3 comprises 17 residues. V shed 2 bases and J shed 7 bases, with 23 bases lying between them. DNA for the CDR3: TGCGCCAGCAGCCAAAACTATCCTGACGGAGCAGGAGGGACCCAGTACTTC. Encoded protein: CASSQNYPDGAGGTQYF.

The chain uses TRBV19 and TRBJ2-1; D is perhaps TRBD2 (5 bases). V was cut by 6 bases and J by 9 bases, with 24 bases left in between. The CDR3 runs to 16 residues. Germline loops: CDR1 LNHDA, CDR2 SQIVND (reference sequence). The CDR3 coding sequence is TGTGCCAGTAGCGCGGCCCTAGCCCTCCCCAGTCCTGAGCAGTTCTTC. As protein: CASSAALALPSPEQFF.

This clonotype was seen repeatedly, ten times or more. This chain joins TRBV4-3 and TRBJ2-5; a possible D gene is TRBD1 (7 bases). The V gene lost 3 bases and the J gene lost 3 bases, with 14 bases spanning the gap. The V gene's germline CDR1 is LGHNA and CDR2 YSLEER. The CDR3 runs to 15 residues. CDR3 loop: CASSQQGGGEETQYF. The CDR3 DNA is TGCGCCAGCAGCCAGCAAGGGGGCGGGGAAGAGACCCAGTACTTC.

This clonotype was seen a few times. V gene TRBV23-1 combines with J gene TRBJ2-3; 10 bases match TRBD1. TRBV23-1 belongs to the ORF category, with a function that is uncertain. This CDR3 is 16 amino acids long. J lost 4 bases, V lost 3 bases, and 7 bases had no gene match. In nucleotides, the CDR3 is TGCGCCAGCAGTCATTCCGGGACAGGGGTCGCAGATACGCAGTATTTT. It codes for CASSHSGTGVADTQYF.

The table lists this clonotype with many counts. The V gene is TRBV29-1, the J gene TRBJ2-3, with 9 bases aligning to TRBD2. V trimming: 1 base; J trimming: 7 bases; junction bases outside the gene matches: 9. CDR1 and CDR2 (germline): SQVTM, ANQGSEA. There are 15 residues in the CDR3. The CDR3 coding sequence is TGCAGCGTTGAAGTCGGAGCGGGGGGTGATTATACGCAGTATTTT. Protein sequence: CSVEVGAGGDYTQYF.

This clonotype showed up just a few times. The rearrangement links TRBV5-1 to TRBJ1-2; the match to TRBD1 covers 7 bases. V was clipped by 0 bases and J by 6 bases; unmatched bases: 8. This CDR3 comprises 15 residues. In germline, CDR1 is SGHRS, CDR2 YFSETQ. The CDR3 region is CASSLADGQENGYTF. The CDR3 DNA reads as TGCGCCAGCAGCTTGGCCGACGGACAGGAGAATGGCTACACCTTC.

In the case of this clonotype: An end of the junction differs from the germline gene, which may be a read error. The chain's CDR3 is CASSLADRARQFF. The CDR3 DNA reads TGTGCTAGCAGCTTAGCAGACAGGGCTCGGCAGTTCTTC. This chain links TRBV7-7 with TRBJ2-1; 7 bases align to TRBD1. This CDR3 has 13 residues. The germline CDR1 and CDR2 sequences are SSHAT and FNYEAQ (reference sequence). Variable domain in full (rest from reference TRBV7-7 and TRBJ2-1): GAGVSQSPRYKVTKRGQDVTLRCDPISSHATLYWYQQALGQGPEFLTYFNYEAQPDKSGLPSDRFSAERPEGSISTLTIQRTEQRDSAMYRCASSLADRARQFFGPGTRLTVL.

The rearrangement uses TRBV4-2 and TRBJ2-6; 7 bases match TRBD1. The CDR3 totals 18 residues. Trimming cost V 4 bases and J 1 base; bases outside gene matches: 10. CDR1 is LGHNA and CDR2 is YNFKEQ in the germline V gene. The CDR3 nucleotides are TGTGCCAGCAGCCCGGAGACAGGGTGGGGATCTGGGGCCAACGTCCTGACTTTC. Amino acids: CASSPETGWGSGANVLTF.

This sequence joins TRBV5-1 and TRBJ2-3; D perhaps matches TRBD2 (6 bases). This CDR3 spans 14 amino acids. The germline CDR1 and CDR2 sequences are SGHRS and YFSETQ. Between the trimmed V and J ends, which lost 0 bases and 6 bases, there was a span of 11 bases. The CDR3 loop is CASSLAPSADTQYF. The CDR3 DNA is TGCGCCAGCAGCTTGGCCCCTAGCGCGGATACGCAGTATTTT.

In the case of this clonotype: A much larger clone differs by one base, so this may be a read error. The final CDR3 position lacks the conserved phenylalanine or tryptophan, pointing to a likely read error. The V call is TRBV5-4, the J call TRBJ2-7; D not certain. This CDR3 spans 15 amino acids. V was pared by 0 bases and J by 6 bases, with 16 bases between. Germline-derived CDR1 and CDR2 are SGHNT and YYREEE (reference sequence). Here the CDR3 DNA reads TGTGCCAGCAGCTTGGAGAGAGGCGATCCCTCCGAGCAGTACTCC. Protein sequence: CASSLERGDPSEQYS.

The rearrangement links TRBV6-5 to TRBJ2-7; 7 positions agree with TRBD1. The germline CDR1 and CDR2 sequences are MNHEY and SVGAGI. Germline trimming cut 8 bases from V and 6 bases from J; bases unmatched to any gene: 13. CDR3 length: 14 residues. CDR3 amino acids: CASGWGQRGGEQYF. The CDR3 DNA reads TGTGCCAGCGGTTGGGGACAGAGAGGGGGCGAGCAGTACTTC.

The chain links TRBV6-6 to TRBJ2-2; 14 bases agree with TRBD2. The CDR3 totals 19 residues. Per the germline V gene, CDR1 is MNHNY and CDR2 is SVGAGI (reference sequence). Trimming at V came to 4 bases and at J to 4 bases, leaving 11 bases not matched to a gene. In DNA, the CDR3 is TGTGCCAGCAGTTCAGTACAGGGACTAGCGGGAGTTCGCACCGGGGAGCTGTTTTTT. Its translation is CASSSVQGLAGVRTGELFF.

This clonotype was seen many times. This chain joins TRBV20-1 and TRBJ1-3; weak D call: TRBD1 (5 bases). In germline, CDR1 is DFQATT, CDR2 SNEGSKA (reference sequence). V shed 5 bases and J shed 0 bases, with 11 bases lying between them. The CDR3 totals 14 residues. Here the CDR3 DNA reads TGCAGTGCTCAAACAGGAGTCTCTGGAAACACCATATATTTT. Translated, it gives CSAQTGVSGNTIYF.

This clonotype was seen ten or more times. This chain connects TRBV28 to TRBJ2-1; TRBD2 might be the D (6 bases). The CDR3 has 16 residues. V was trimmed by 2 bases and J by 5 bases, leaving 16 bases between them. CDR1 MDHEN and CDR2 SYDVKM come from the germline V gene. The CDR3 DNA reads TGTGCCAGCAGTTTAGTAAACCGGGACTGGAACAATGAGCAGTTCTTC. Its translation is CASSLVNRDWNNEQFF. Full variable domain (outside the CDR3, taken from reference TRBV28 and TRBJ2-1): DVKVTQSSRYLVKRTGEKVFLECVQDMDHENMFWYRQDPGLGLRLIYFSYDVKMKEKGDIPEGYSVSREKKERFSLILESASTNQTSMYLCASSLVNRDWNNEQFFGPGTRLTVL.

J is TRBJ2-5 and V is TRBV7-8; 8 nucleotides match TRBD1. CDR3 length equals 16 residues. Trimming took 6 bases from V and 2 from J; bases not matched to a gene: 11. The germline gives CDR1 SGHVS, CDR2 FQNEAQ. The CDR3 reads CASRRRLQGAQETQYF. CDR3 DNA sequence: TGTGCCAGCAGACGCCGCCTCCAGGGGGCTCAAGAGACCCAGTACTTC. The full variable domain, in which reference TRBV7-8 and TRBJ2-5 provide the parts outside the CDR3, is GAGVSQSPRYKVAKRGQDVALRCDPISGHVSLFWYQQALGQGPEFLTYFQNEAQLDKSGLPSDRFFAERPEGSVSTLKIQRTQQEDSAVYLCASRRRLQGAQETQYFGPGTRLLVL.

The chain links TRBV29-1 to TRBJ2-7; D not resolved. There are 12 residues in the CDR3. The germline V gene encodes CDR1 SQVTM and CDR2 ANQGSEA. The ends were cut back, 2 bases at V and 6 bases at J, with 11 bases in the middle. The DNA of the CDR3 is TGCAGCGTTGAAAATCCCACGCTCGAGCAGTACTTC. Translating it yields CSVENPTLEQYF.